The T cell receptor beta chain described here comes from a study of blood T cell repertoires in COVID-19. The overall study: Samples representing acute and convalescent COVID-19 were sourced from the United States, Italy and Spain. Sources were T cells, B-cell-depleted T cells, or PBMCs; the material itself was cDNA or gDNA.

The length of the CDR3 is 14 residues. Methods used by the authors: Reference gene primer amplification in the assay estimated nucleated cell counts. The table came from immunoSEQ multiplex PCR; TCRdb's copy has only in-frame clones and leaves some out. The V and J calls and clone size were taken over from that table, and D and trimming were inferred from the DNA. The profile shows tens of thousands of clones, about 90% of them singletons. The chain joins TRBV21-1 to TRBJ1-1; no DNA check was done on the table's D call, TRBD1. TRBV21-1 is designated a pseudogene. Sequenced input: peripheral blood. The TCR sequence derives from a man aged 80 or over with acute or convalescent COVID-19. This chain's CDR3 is CASRGTGLNTEAFF. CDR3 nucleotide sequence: TGTGCCAGCAGAGGGACAGGGCTGAACACTGAAGCTTTCTTT.